One sample yielded the 4 T cell receptor beta chains listed below, sequenced in a study of blood T cell repertoires in COVID-19. The method was immunoSEQ multiplex PCR; TCRdb's version includes in-frame clones alone and lacks a portion of them. The sample holds hundreds of thousands of clones, around 80% seen once. Specimen: peripheral blood. These receptor sequences come from a woman older than 75 with active or convalescent COVID-19.

This chain uses TRBV15 with TRBJ2-7, with TRBD1 matching 8 bases. The CDR3 covers 14 residues. From germline, CDR1 is LNHNV and CDR2 YYDKDF (reference sequence). V shed 2 bases and J 3 bases; nucleotides not matched to a gene: 3. DNA of the CDR3: TGTGCCACCAGCAGACGACAGGGGATCTACGAGCAGTACTTC. Protein sequence: CATSRRQGIYEQYF.

V is TRBV18 and J is TRBJ2-3; no definite D call. The CDR3 runs to 12 residues. Per the germline V gene, CDR1 is KGHSH and CDR2 is LQKENI. V was shortened by 2 bases and J by 4 bases, with 4 bases between the two germline ends. Here the CDR3 DNA reads TGTGCCAGCTCACCAGTCGCAGATACGCAGTATTTT. This translates into CASSPVADTQYF.

This sequence joins TRBV5-1 and TRBJ2-3; 7 bases map to TRBD2. The V segment lost 7 bases and the J segment 2 bases; nucleotides outside the gene matches: 4. Germline-derived CDR1 and CDR2 are SGHRS and YFSETQ. This CDR3 has 13 residues. For the CDR3, the DNA is TGCGCCAGCCGGGACTATGACACAGATACGCAGTATTTT. Translating it yields CASRDYDTDTQYF. The whole variable domain, remainder taken from reference TRBV5-1 and TRBJ2-3, is KAGVTQTPRYLIKTRGQQVTLSCSPISGHRSVSWYQQTPGQGLQFLFEYFSETQRNKGNFPGRFSGRQFSNSRSEMNVSTLELGDSALYLCASRDYDTDTQYFGPGTRLTVL.

The V call is TRBV5-1, the J call TRBJ1-6; 8 bases map to TRBD1. The CDR3 is made up of 16 amino acids. Trimming at V came to 5 bases and at J to 10 bases, leaving 14 bases not matched to a gene. Germline V gene sequence: CDR1 SGHRS, CDR2 YFSETQ. The CDR3 DNA reads TGCGCCAGCAGGTCGAGCCTAGGACAGGGCAGCTCACCCCTCCACTTT. Its translation: CASRSSLGQGSSPLHF. The full variable domain, its missing parts supplied by reference TRBV5-1 and TRBJ1-6, is KAGVTQTPRYLIKTRGQQVTLSCSPISGHRSVSWYQQTPGQGLQFLFEYFSETQRNKGNFPGRFSGRQFSNSRSEMNVSTLELGDSALYLCASRSSLGQGSSPLHFGNGTRLTVT.